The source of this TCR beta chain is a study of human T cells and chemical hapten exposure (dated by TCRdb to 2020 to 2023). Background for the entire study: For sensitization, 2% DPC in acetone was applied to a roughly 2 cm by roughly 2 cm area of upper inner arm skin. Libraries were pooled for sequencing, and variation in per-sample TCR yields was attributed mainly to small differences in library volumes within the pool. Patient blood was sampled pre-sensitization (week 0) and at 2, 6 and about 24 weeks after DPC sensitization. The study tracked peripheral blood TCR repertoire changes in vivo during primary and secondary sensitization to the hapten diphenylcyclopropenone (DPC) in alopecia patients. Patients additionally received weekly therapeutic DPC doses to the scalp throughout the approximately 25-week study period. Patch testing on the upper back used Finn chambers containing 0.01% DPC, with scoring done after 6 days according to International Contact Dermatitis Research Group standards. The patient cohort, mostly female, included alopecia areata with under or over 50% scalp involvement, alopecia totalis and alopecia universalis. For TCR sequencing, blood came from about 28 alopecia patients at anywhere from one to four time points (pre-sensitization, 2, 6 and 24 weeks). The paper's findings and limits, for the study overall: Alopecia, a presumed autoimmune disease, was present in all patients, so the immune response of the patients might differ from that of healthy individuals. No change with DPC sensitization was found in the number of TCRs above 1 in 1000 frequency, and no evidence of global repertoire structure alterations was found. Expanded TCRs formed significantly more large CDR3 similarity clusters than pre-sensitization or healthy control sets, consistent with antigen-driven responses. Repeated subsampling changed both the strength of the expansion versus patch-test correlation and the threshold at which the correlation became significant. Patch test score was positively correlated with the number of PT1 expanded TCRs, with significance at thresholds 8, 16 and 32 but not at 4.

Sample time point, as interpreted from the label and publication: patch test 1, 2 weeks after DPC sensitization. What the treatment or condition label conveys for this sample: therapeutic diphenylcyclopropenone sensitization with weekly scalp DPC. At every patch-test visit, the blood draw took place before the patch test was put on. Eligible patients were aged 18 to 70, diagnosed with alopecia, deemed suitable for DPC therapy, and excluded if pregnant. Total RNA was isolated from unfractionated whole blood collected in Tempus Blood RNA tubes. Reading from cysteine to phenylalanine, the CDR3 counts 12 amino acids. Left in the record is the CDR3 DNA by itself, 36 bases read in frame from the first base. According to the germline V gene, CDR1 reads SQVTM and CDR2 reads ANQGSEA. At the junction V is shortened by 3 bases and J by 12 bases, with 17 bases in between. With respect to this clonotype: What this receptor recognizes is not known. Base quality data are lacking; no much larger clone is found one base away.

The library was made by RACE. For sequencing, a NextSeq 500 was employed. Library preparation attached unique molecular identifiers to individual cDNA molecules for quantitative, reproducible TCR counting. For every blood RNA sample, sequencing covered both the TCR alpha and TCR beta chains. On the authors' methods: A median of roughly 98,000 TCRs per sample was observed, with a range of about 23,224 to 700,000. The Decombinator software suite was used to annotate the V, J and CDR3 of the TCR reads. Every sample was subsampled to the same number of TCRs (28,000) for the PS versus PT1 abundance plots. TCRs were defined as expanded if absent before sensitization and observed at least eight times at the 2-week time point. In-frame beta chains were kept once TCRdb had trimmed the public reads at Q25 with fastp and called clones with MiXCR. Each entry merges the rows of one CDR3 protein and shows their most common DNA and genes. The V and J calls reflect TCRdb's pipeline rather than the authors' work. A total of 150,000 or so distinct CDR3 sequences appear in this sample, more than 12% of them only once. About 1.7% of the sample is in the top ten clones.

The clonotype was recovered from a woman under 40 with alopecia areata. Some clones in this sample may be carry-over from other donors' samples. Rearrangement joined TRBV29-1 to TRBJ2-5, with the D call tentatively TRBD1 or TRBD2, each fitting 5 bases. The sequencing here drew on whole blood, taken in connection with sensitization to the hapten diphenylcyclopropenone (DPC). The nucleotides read TGCAGCGTTGATCCGAGTGGGACCGTAAAGTACTTC. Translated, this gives CSVDPSGTVKYF.